A selection of T cell receptor beta chains follows, all from one sample in a study of cytomegalovirus exposure and HLA in healthy donors. Clones were sequenced by immunoSEQ multiplex PCR, and TCRdb holds only the in-frame ones, with some missing. The sample yields fewer than 250,000 clones, more than 60% seen once. The sample taken for sequencing was PBMCs. The receptors come from a girl aged 2-10 years in good health and CMV-seronegative. Both conserved end residues are part of each CDR3. Fields, in order: clone size, J gene, D gene, V gene, CDR3 DNA, CDR3 protein. D genes are given only for firm matches. The size of a clone is reported for some rows only, either as once, few or many, or as a class for expanded clones.

>NA|TRBJ2-3|NA|TRBV5-6
TGTGCCAGCAGCTGGGAGGATACGCAGTATTTT
CASSWEDTQYF
>NA|TRBJ1-5|NA|TRBV14
TGTGCCAGCAGCCAAGACAAGCCCCCGGGTGGAGGCAATCAGCCCCAGCATTTT
CASSQDKPPGGGNQPQHF
>NA|TRBJ2-7|TRBD1|TRBV7-9
TGTGCCAGCAGCCCCGCCGGGACAGCTATCTACGAGCAGTACTTC
CASSPAGTAIYEQYF
>NA|TRBJ2-5|TRBD2|TRBV7-3
TGTGCCAGCAGCCCCGGCCCGGTAGTAGCGGGGAGGGAGACCCAGTACTTC
CASSPGPVVAGRETQYF
>NA|TRBJ2-7|TRBD1|TRBV9
TGTGCCAGCAGCCCGCAGACAGGGGCCGGTTACGAGCAGTACTTC
CASSPQTGAGYEQYF
>NA|TRBJ2-7|TRBD1|TRBV6-5
TGTGCCAGCAGCACCGGGACAGGGATTTGGTACTTC
CASSTGTGIWYF
>NA|TRBJ2-7|TRBD1|TRBV7-6
TGTGCCAGCAGCTTAGAAGGGGGCGTCGCCTACGAGCAGTACTTC
CASSLEGGVAYEQYF
>few|TRBJ2-7|NA|TRBV4-1
TGCGCCAGCAGCCAAGATCCTAGGGGGGGCTCAACTCTCTCCTACGAGCAGTACTTC
CASSQDPRGGSTLSYEQYF
>NA|TRBJ1-1|TRBD1|TRBV19
TGTGCCAGTAGTACCACAGGGGGCAACGCCAGAGCTTTCTTT
CASSTTGGNARAFF
>NA|TRBJ2-5|NA|TRBV10-3
TGTGCCATCAGTGAGAGGCCGGCGGGGCCAGAGACCCAGTACTTC
CAISERPAGPETQYF
>once|TRBJ2-3|TRBD2|TRBV7-9
TGTTCCAGCAGCTCCCGACTAGCCTACCTGACAGATACGCAGTATTTT
CSSSSRLAYLTDTQYF
>NA|TRBJ2-7|TRBD2|TRBV5-1
TGCGCCAGCAGCTTAACGGGAGGGGTCTCCTACGAGCAGTACTTC
CASSLTGGVSYEQYF
>NA|TRBJ2-7|NA|TRBV5-5
TGTGCCAGCAGCTTGACAGGGAGTGTCTACGAGCAGTACTTC
CASSLTGSVYEQYF
>NA|TRBJ2-5|TRBD2|TRBV11-2
TGTGCCAGCAGCTTAGGGGTCGGGGGGAACCAAGAGACCCAGTACTTC
CASSLGVGGNQETQYF
>NA|TRBJ2-3|NA|TRBV4-2
TGTGCCAGCAGCCAAGAGTTGGGGCCTGTAACAGATACGCAGTATTTT
CASSQELGPVTDTQYF
>NA|TRBJ2-5|NA|TRBV25-1
TGTGCCAGCAGTGACCGACTAAGGACCCAAGAGACCCAGTACTTC
CASSDRLRTQETQYF
>NA|TRBJ2-2|NA|TRBV10-3
TGTGCCATCAGATCGTACACCGGGGAGCTGTTTTTT
CAIRSYTGELFF
>NA|TRBJ1-2|TRBD1|TRBV5-1
TGCGCCAGCAGCTTGGGCGGGGACAGGGAGAGCTACACCTTC
CASSLGGDRESYTF
>NA|TRBJ1-3|NA|TRBV25-1
TGTGCCAGCAGTGTGGGTCCCTTGGGGGCGAACACCATATATTTT
CASSVGPLGANTIYF
>NA|TRBJ2-5|NA|TRBV7-9
TGTGCCAGCAGCTCCCAACAGGGAGGGGTGGAGACCCAGTACTTC
CASSSQQGGVETQYF
>NA|TRBJ2-3|TRBD2|TRBV7-3
TGTGCCAGCAGCCAAGGGGGACTAGGGGCAGATACGCAGTATTTT
CASSQGGLGADTQYF
>NA|TRBJ2-7|NA|TRBV6-5
TGTGCCAGCAGATACACGGTGACGAGGATCCACGAGCAGTACTTC
CASRYTVTRIHEQYF
>once|TRBJ1-1|TRBD1|TRBV11-2
TGTGCCAGCAGCTTACCCGGGACAGGGAGGGCTGAAGCTTTCTTT
CASSLPGTGRAEAFF
>NA|TRBJ1-2|NA|TRBV11-2
TGTGCCAGCAGCTTTGGTATGGGGCGCTCGGAGGGCTACACCTTC
CASSFGMGRSEGYTF
>NA|TRBJ1-1|TRBD1|TRBV6-5
TGTGCCAGCAGTTTCAACGGACAGGGGCGGAACACTGAAGCTTTCTTT
CASSFNGQGRNTEAFF
>NA|TRBJ1-2|NA|TRBV15
TGTGCCACCAGCAGGAGCTCGACAGGAAACTATGGCTACACCTTC
CATSRSSTGNYGYTF
>NA|TRBJ1-5|NA|TRBV6-1
TGTGCCAGCAGTGTACAGGGTCCCCTGGCCGGGCAGCCCCAGCATTTT
CASSVQGPLAGQPQHF
>once|TRBJ2-7|NA|TRBV7-4
TGTGCCAGCACCGCGACAGGTTACGAGCAGTACTTC
CASTATGYEQYF
>NA|TRBJ2-3|TRBD2|TRBV6-1
TGTGCCAGCAGTGAATCGGCGGGGGGCCCAGATACGCAGTATTTT
CASSESAGGPDTQYF
>NA|TRBJ2-5|NA|TRBV7-9
TGTGCCAGCAGCTTCGGTGAGACCCAGTACTTC
CASSFGETQYF
>NA|TRBJ2-7|NA|TRBV18
TGTGCCAGCTCAGCGGGGACAGCCGGGTACGAGCAGTACTTC
CASSAGTAGYEQYF
>NA|TRBJ1-2|NA|TRBV27
TGTGCCAGCAGTTTAGCGGGGAGCGATGGCTACACCTTC
CASSLAGSDGYTF